Many counts were recorded for the clone carrying this T cell receptor beta chain. Its cognate antigen is unknown. TCRdb ran MiXCR on the reads and lists one entry per CDR3 protein. Among a few hundred thousand distinct CDR3 sequences listed, 15% to 20% were seen once. This record comes from a study of T cell repertoires in cytomegalovirus infection. Looking at the study overall: Signatures in public TCR beta sequences pointed to both CMV infection and matching HLA type. Notes on the study in general: HLA-C-restricted CMV clonotypes gave the most frequent clonotype in two of eight donors. Frequencies of public TCR beta families were cumulated, and this identified carriers of CMV plus the relevant HLA.

J was trimmed by 5 bases and V by 5 bases; bases with no gene match: 5. CDR1 is MNHNY and CDR2 is SVGAGI in the germline V gene (reference sequence). This CDR3 region has 13 residues. V gene TRBV6-6 combines with J gene TRBJ1-1, with TRBD1 identical over 7 bases. Sequencing was done on a sample of CD8+ T cells from PBMCs. This TCR came from a human donor in good health (CMV status not recorded). Some clones in this sample may be carry-over from other donors' samples. The CDR3 nucleotides read TGTGCCAGCAGTACAGGGGAAGTAACTGAAGCTTTCTTT. This sequence encodes CASSTGEVTEAFF.